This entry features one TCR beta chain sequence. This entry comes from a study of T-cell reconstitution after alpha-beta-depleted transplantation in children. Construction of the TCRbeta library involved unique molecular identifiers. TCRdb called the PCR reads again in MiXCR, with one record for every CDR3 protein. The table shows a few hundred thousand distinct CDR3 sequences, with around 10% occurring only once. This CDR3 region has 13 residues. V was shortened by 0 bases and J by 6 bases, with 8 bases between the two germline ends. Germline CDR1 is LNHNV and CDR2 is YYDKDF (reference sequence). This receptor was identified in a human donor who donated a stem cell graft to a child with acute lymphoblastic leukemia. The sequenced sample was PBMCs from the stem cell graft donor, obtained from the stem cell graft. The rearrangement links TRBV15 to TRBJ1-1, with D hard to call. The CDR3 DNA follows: TGTGCCACCAGCAGAGATTCCGAGCCTGAAGCTTTCTTT. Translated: CATSRDSEPEAFF.